What follows are 24 T cell receptor beta chains derived from one specimen sequenced in a study of CD8 T cells in Susac syndrome. After extraction with the RNeasy kit, about 0.5 to 1 ug of the RNA was reverse transcribed using random hexamers. TCRdb reprocessed the immunoSEQ multiplex PCR reads via MiXCR and lists one record per CDR3 protein. The data contain 130,000 or so distinct CDR3 sequences, just under 95% of them singletons. The sample was CD8+ T cells from PBMCs. These receptor sequences come from a human donor with Susac syndrome.

The rearrangement joins TRBV12-3 or TRBV12-4 to TRBJ2-3; the D gene is possibly TRBD2 (5 bases). The CDR3 is made up of 16 amino acids. Between the trimmed V and J ends, which lost 4 bases and 9 bases, there was a span of 23 bases. For the CDR3, the DNA is TGTGCCAGCAGTTCGCTCTACAGCGGCCCTGGAGAGACGCAGTATTTT. This gives the protein CASSSLYSGPGETQYF.

The chain recombines TRBV7-8 with TRBJ1-3; 9 nucleotides agree with TRBD1. Trimming cost V 5 bases and J 2 bases; bases outside gene matches: 7. Germline values: CDR1 SGHVS, CDR2 FQNEAQ. This CDR3 comprises 16 residues. The CDR3 sequence: CASSEGQGPAGNTIYF. The CDR3, as DNA: TGTGCCAGCAGCGAAGGACAGGGGCCAGCTGGAAACACCATATATTTT.

This rearrangement joins TRBV9 to TRBJ2-7; perhaps D is TRBD1 or TRBD2 (5 bases each). V lost 3 bases and J 3 bases, leaving 7 bases between the germline ends. Germline V lookup: CDR1 SGDLS, CDR2 YYNGEE. CDR3 length: 12 amino acids. In DNA, the CDR3 is TGTGCCAGCAGCGGGGACGGCTACGAGCAGTACTTC. This sequence encodes CASSGDGYEQYF.

The chain has TRBV6-2 or TRBV6-3 and TRBJ2-7; D is uncertain. CDR1 is MNHEY and CDR2 is SVGEGT in the germline V gene. This CDR3 region has 12 residues. The V gene lost 4 bases and the J gene lost 4 bases, with 8 bases spanning the gap. CDR3 in DNA: TGTGCCAGCAGTTTCACATGGTACGAGCAGTACTTC. This encodes CASSFTWYEQYF.

The CDR3 DNA is TGCAGTGCTAGTGCGAGCGGGGGGATCCGGTACCAAGAGACCCAGTACTTC. Its translation: CSASASGGIRYQETQYF. This chain joins TRBV20-1 and TRBJ2-5, with 9 positions matching TRBD2. The V gene's germline CDR1 is DFQATT and CDR2 SNEGSKA (reference sequence). J was trimmed by 0 bases and V by 3 bases; bases with no gene match: 11. The CDR3 runs to 17 residues.

The chain uses TRBV29-1 and TRBJ2-1, with D perhaps matching TRBD1 or TRBD2 (6 bases each). V lost 1 base, J lost 8 bases, and 18 bases lay in between. From germline, CDR1 is SQVTM and CDR2 ANQGSEA. The CDR3 consists of 15 residues. The CDR3 region is CSVEVRGQDMDEQFF. CDR3 in DNA: TGCAGCGTTGAAGTCCGGGGGCAAGATATGGATGAGCAGTTCTTC.

The chain uses TRBV15 and TRBJ1-5, with 10 bases fitting TRBD1. This CDR3 is built from 15 residues. From germline, CDR1 is LNHNV and CDR2 YYDKDF (reference sequence). The trim removed 4 bases at V and 7 bases at J, leaving 7 bases unmatched. CDR3 coding DNA: TGTGCCACCAGCACCCGGGACAGGGGACGGCAGCCCCAGCATTTT. This codes for CATSTRDRGRQPQHF. Supplemented by reference TRBV15 and TRBJ1-5, the full variable domain reads DAMVIQNPRYQVTQFGKPVTLSCSQTLNHNVMYWYQQKSSQAPKLLFHYYDKDFNNEADTPDNFQSRRPNTSFCFLDIRSPGLGDTAMYLCATSTRDRGRQPQHFGDGTRLSIL.

The rearrangement joins TRBV6-5 to TRBJ1-2; 8 bases map to TRBD1. Germline lookup yields CDR1 MNHEY and CDR2 SVGAGI. This CDR3 contains 15 residues. Trimming removed 4 bases from V and 9 bases from J; junction bases left unmatched: 13. CDR3: CASSLRDRSHLSYTF. CDR3 DNA: TGTGCCAGCAGTTTGCGGGACAGGTCCCATTTAAGCTACACCTTC.

The rearrangement links TRBV29-1 to TRBJ1-1; D call uncertain. Looked up from germline, CDR1 is SQVTM and CDR2 is ANQGSEA. V was clipped by 4 bases and J by 0 bases, with 6 bases between them. CDR3 length: 12 residues. DNA of the CDR3: TGCAGCGTTGGGACCCTGAACACTGAAGCTTTCTTT. Its translation: CSVGTLNTEAFF.

The rearrangement joins TRBV5-6 to TRBJ1-5; D possibly corresponds to TRBD1 (6 bases). Trimming pared 4 bases from V and 11 bases from J, leaving 19 bases between. This CDR3 spans 14 amino acids. In germline, CDR1 is SGHDT, CDR2 YYEEEE. The CDR3 reads CASSLGGGAETQHF. DNA for the CDR3: TGTGCCAGCAGCCTAGGAGGGGGGGCGGAAACCCAGCATTTT.

The chain is built from TRBV7-9 and TRBJ2-5, with 8 positions matching TRBD1. The J segment lost 4 bases and the V segment lost 6 bases, leaving 7 bases of the junction unmatched. This CDR3 contains 14 residues. Germline V gene lookup returns CDR1 SEHNR and CDR2 FQNEAQ (reference sequence). CDR3 amino acids: CASRNGQGGETQYF. CDR3 DNA: TGTGCCAGCAGGAACGGACAGGGCGGAGAGACCCAGTACTTC.

This chain connects TRBV28 to TRBJ2-7; D is unclear. This CDR3 is 13 amino acids long. Germline V gene sequence: CDR1 MDHEN, CDR2 SYDVKM. V dropped 5 bases and J dropped 3 bases, with 11 bases sitting between them. CDR3 nucleotides: TGTGCCAGCAGTCCTAAAGGGCTCTACGAGCAGTACTTC. Translated, it gives CASSPKGLYEQYF.

The chain combines TRBV12-3 or TRBV12-4 with TRBJ2-1; perhaps TRBD1 as D (6 bases). V lost 6 bases to trimming and J lost 6 bases, with 12 bases between them. The CDR3 spans 13 residues. In nucleotides, the CDR3 is TGTGCCAGCAGCTCGACAGGACTCAATGAGCAGTTCTTC. The encoded protein is CASSSTGLNEQFF.

This clonotype has only one observation. The CDR3 loop reads CACRGAGEDYEQYF. For the CDR3, the DNA is TGTGCCTGCCGAGGCGCGGGGGAGGACTACGAGCAGTACTTC. This chain links TRBV30 with TRBJ2-7; TRBD2 matches 7 bases. From germline, CDR1 is GTSNPN and CDR2 SVGIG (reference sequence). The CDR3 has 14 amino acids. J gave up 3 bases and V 6 bases, and 11 bases lay outside the gene matches.

The chain uses TRBV30 and TRBJ2-1, with 7 bases identical to TRBD2. The CDR3 spans 15 residues. Trimming took 1 base from V and 4 from J; bases not matched to a gene: 7. In germline, CDR1 is GTSNPN, CDR2 SVGIG (reference sequence). This CDR3 is CAWSEGGIGYNEQFF. The CDR3 DNA reads as TGTGCCTGGAGTGAGGGAGGGATTGGTTACAATGAGCAGTTCTTC.

The genes are TRBV7-9 and TRBJ2-3; 12 bases match TRBD2. The CDR3 sequence is 16 residues long. Unmatched junction bases numbered 5, after V lost 5 bases and J lost 2 bases. CDR1 SEHNR and CDR2 FQNEAQ come from the germline V gene (reference sequence). CDR3 DNA sequence: TGTGCCAGCAGCGCCCGACTAGCGGGGGACACAGATACGCAGTATTTT. Its protein is CASSARLAGDTDTQYF.

The V call is TRBV27, the J call TRBJ1-5; no definite D call. The V gene lost 5 bases and the J gene lost 4 bases, with 12 bases spanning the gap. The length of the CDR3 is 14 residues. From germline, CDR1 is MNHEY and CDR2 SMNVEV (reference sequence). The CDR3 is CASSERQTNQPQHF. CDR3 coding DNA: TGTGCCAGCAGTGAAAGACAAACGAATCAGCCCCAGCATTTT.

This rearrangement joins TRBV6-5 to TRBJ1-1; a weak D match, TRBD1 (5 bases). V was trimmed by 4 bases and J by 0 bases, leaving 9 bases between them. In germline, CDR1 is MNHEY, CDR2 SVGAGI. The CDR3 runs to 14 residues. The DNA of the CDR3 is TGTGCCAGCAGTTTACTACAGGTGAACACTGAAGCTTTCTTT. This gives the protein CASSLLQVNTEAFF.

The V and J genes are TRBV4-2 and TRBJ1-5, with no clear D. CDR1 LGHNA and CDR2 YNFKEQ come from the germline V gene. The CDR3 runs to 12 residues. V dropped 3 bases and J dropped 0 bases, with 0 bases sitting between them. This chain's CDR3 is CASSHSNQPQHF. The CDR3 coding sequence is TGTGCCAGCAGCCATAGCAATCAGCCCCAGCATTTT.

This chain connects TRBV11-1 to TRBJ2-7; TRBD1 or TRBD2 may be the D gene (5 bases each). Trimming removed 2 bases at V and 3 bases at J, with 14 bases between. In germline, CDR1 is SGHAT, CDR2 FQDESV (reference sequence). The CDR3 is 15 residues long. The CDR3, as DNA: TGTGCCAGCAGCTTAAAACCGGGACCACACTACGAGCAGTACTTC. Translation gives CASSLKPGPHYEQYF.

The CDR3 protein is CASSFLSGEQFF. The CDR3 nucleotides read TGTGCCAGCAGCTTCCTCAGCGGCGAGCAGTTCTTC. The chain is built from TRBV7-9 and TRBJ2-1, with D perhaps TRBD2 (5 bases). This CDR3 spans 12 amino acids. Germline V lookup: CDR1 SEHNR, CDR2 FQNEAQ (reference sequence). The V end lost 3 bases, the J end lost 10 bases, and 10 bases lay between the germline ends.

The CDR3 DNA reads as TGTGCCAGCAGTGGGGAACAGTCTCAAGAGACCCAGTACTTC. It translates to CASSGEQSQETQYF. The chain employs TRBV25-1 and TRBJ2-5; no clear D gene. Trimming removed 4 bases at V and 2 bases at J, with 11 bases between. Germline CDR1 and CDR2: MGHDK and SYGVNS. This CDR3 contains 14 residues. The full variable domain, completed using reference TRBV25-1 and TRBJ2-5, is EADIYQTPRYLVIGTGKKITLECSQTMGHDKMYWYQQDPGMELHLIHYSYGVNSTEKGDLSSESTVSRIRTEHFPLTLESARPSHTSQYLCASSGEQSQETQYFGPGTRLLVL.

V is TRBV5-1 and J is TRBJ2-3; no definite D call. CDR1 is SGHRS, CDR2 YFSETQ, per germline. The CDR3 consists of 14 residues. V lost 4 bases and J 4 bases, leaving 13 bases between the germline ends. The CDR3 spells CASSEWQGPDTQYF. The CDR3 nucleotides are TGCGCCAGCAGCGAGTGGCAAGGGCCAGATACGCAGTATTTT.

The chain couples TRBV19 to TRBJ2-3, with a weak D call TRBD1 (5 bases). V was trimmed by 10 bases and J by 1 base, leaving 9 bases between them. CDR1 LNHDA and CDR2 SQIVND come from the germline V gene (reference sequence). This CDR3 has 12 residues. The CDR3 is CAIQGGTDTQYF. CDR3 in DNA: TGTGCCATCCAGGGTGGCACAGATACGCAGTATTTT.